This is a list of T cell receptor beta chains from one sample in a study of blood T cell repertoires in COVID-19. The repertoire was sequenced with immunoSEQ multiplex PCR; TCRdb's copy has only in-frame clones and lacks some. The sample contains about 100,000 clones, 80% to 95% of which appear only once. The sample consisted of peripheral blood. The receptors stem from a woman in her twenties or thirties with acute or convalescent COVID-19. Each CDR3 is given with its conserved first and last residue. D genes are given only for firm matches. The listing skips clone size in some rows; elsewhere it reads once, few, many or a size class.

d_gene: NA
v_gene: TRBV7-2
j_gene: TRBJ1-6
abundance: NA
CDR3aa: CASSFQGYSPLHF
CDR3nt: TGTGCCAGCAGCTTCCAGGGATATTCACCCCTCCACTTT

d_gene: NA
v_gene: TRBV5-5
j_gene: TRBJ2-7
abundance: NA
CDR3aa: CASSLAMGQGTRSYEQYF
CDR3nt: TGTGCCAGCAGCTTGGCTATGGGGCAGGGAACCCGCTCCTACGAGCAGTACTTC

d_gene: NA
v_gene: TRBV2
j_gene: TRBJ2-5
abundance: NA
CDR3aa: CAPRAAQGIRETQYF
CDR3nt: TGTGCCCCTCGGGCCGCCCAGGGCATTAGGGAGACCCAGTACTTC

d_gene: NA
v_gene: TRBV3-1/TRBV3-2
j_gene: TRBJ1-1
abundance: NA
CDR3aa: CASSTRLMNTEAFF
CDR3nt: TGTGCCAGCAGCACACGACTGATGAACACTGAAGCTTTCTTT

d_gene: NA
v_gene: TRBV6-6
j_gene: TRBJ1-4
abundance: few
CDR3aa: CASSTGGFGEKLFF
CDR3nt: TGTGCCAGCAGTACGGGGGGTTTTGGAGAAAAACTGTTTTTT

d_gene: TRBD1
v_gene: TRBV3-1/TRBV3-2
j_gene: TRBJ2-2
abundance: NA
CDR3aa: CASSRDSPGELFF
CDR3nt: TGTGCCAGCAGTCGGGACAGTCCCGGGGAGCTGTTTTTT

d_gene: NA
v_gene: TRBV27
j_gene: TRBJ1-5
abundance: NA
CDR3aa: CASSLSAGVDNQPQHF
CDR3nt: TGTGCCAGCAGTTTATCGGCGGGAGTGGACAATCAGCCCCAGCATTTT

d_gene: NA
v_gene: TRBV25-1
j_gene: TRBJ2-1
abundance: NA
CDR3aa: CASSIRLNQQFF
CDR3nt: TGTGCCAGCAGCATAAGACTCAACCAGCAGTTCTTC

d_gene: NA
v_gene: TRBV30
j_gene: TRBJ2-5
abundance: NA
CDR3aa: CAWSLLETQYF
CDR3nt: TGTGCCTGGAGCCTTCTGGAGACCCAGTACTTC

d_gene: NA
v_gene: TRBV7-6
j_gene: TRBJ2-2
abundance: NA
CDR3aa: CASSSSGRGFENGELFF
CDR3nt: TGTGCCAGCAGCTCCTCGGGGAGGGGGTTCGAGAACGGGGAGCTGTTTTTT

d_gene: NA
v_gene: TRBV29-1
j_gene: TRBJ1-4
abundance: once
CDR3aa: CSARSNEKLFF
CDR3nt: TGCAGCGCAAGGAGTAATGAAAAACTGTTTTTT

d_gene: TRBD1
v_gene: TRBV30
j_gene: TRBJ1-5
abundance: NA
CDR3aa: CAWTPSDRAQPQHF
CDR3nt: TGTGCCTGGACCCCGTCGGACAGGGCACAGCCCCAGCATTTT

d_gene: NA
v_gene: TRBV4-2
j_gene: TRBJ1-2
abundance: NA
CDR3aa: CASSQAGGRGYGYTF
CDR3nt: TGTGCCAGCAGCCAAGCGGGGGGTAGGGGCTATGGCTACACCTTC

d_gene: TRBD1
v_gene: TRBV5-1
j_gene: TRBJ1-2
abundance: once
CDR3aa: CASNPTGTGGHGYTF
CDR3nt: TGCGCCAGCAATCCCACCGGGACAGGGGGACATGGCTACACCTTC

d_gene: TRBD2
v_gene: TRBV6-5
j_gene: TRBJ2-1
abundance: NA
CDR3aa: CASSYALAGGPREQFF
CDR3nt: TGTGCCAGCAGTTACGCGCTAGCGGGAGGGCCTCGGGAGCAGTTCTTC

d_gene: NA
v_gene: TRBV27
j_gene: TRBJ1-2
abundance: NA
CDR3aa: CASSATTDRGYTF
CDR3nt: TGTGCCAGCAGTGCAACAACAGATCGCGGCTACACCTTC

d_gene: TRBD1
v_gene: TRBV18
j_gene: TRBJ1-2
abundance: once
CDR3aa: CASSPPLVLGQGTGYTF
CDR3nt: TGTGCCAGCTCACCACCGTTGGTTTTGGGACAGGGTACTGGCTACACCTTC

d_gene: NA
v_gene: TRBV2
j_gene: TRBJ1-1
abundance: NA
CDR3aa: CASSEFPEKNTEAFF
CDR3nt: TGTGCCAGCAGTGAGTTTCCGGAGAAGAACACTGAAGCTTTCTTT

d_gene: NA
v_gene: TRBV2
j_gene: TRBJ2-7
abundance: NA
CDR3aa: CASSDQGLGSYEQYF
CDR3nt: TGTGCCAGCAGTGATCAGGGGTTGGGGTCCTACGAGCAGTACTTC

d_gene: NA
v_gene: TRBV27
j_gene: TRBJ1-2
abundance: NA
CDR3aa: CASSFGGSYGYTF
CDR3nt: TGTGCCAGCAGTTTTGGAGGGTCCTATGGCTACACCTTC

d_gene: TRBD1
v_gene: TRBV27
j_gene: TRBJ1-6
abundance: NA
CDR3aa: CASSFGTGNSPLHF
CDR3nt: TGTGCCAGCAGTTTTGGGACAGGGAATTCACCCCTCCACTTT

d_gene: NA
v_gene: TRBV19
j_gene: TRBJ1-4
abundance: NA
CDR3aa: CASSIWWKATNEKLFF
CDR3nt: TGTGCCAGTAGTATATGGTGGAAAGCGACTAATGAAAAACTGTTTTTT

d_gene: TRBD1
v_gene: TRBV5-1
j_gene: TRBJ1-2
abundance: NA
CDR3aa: CASSLAPTGVDYGYTF
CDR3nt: TGCGCCAGCAGCTTGGCCCCGACAGGGGTAGACTATGGCTACACCTTC

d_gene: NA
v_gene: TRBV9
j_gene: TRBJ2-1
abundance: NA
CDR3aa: CASSVTGVGEQFF
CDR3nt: TGTGCCAGCAGCGTAACGGGAGTTGGTGAGCAGTTCTTC

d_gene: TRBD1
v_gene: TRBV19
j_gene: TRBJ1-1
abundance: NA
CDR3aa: CASSSWDSSSEAFF
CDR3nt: TGTGCCAGTAGTTCATGGGACAGTAGTTCTGAAGCTTTCTTT

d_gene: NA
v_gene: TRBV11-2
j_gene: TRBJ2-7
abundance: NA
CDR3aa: CASSLGLWQYF
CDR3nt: TGTGCCAGCAGCTTGGGACTTTGGCAGTACTTC

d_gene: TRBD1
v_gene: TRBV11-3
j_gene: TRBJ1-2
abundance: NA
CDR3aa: CASSPRGQGNGYTF
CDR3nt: TGTGCCAGCAGCCCGCGGGGACAGGGAAATGGCTACACCTTC

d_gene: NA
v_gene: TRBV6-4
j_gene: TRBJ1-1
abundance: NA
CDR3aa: CASTLTEAFF
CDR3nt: TGTGCCAGCACCCTGACTGAAGCTTTCTTT

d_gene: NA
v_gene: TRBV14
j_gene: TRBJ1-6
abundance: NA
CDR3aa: CASSQDLGGRNSPLHF
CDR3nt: TGTGCCAGCAGCCAAGATTTGGGGGGGCGAAATTCACCCCTCCACTTT

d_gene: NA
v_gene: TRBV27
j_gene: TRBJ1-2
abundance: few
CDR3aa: CASSLKGHNYGYTF
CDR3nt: TGTGCCAGCAGTTTAAAGGGACATAACTATGGCTACACCTTC

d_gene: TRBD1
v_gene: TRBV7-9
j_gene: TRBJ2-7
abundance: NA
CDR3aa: CASSNRDRGLEQYF
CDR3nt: TGTGCCAGCAGCAACCGGGACAGGGGCCTCGAGCAGTACTTC

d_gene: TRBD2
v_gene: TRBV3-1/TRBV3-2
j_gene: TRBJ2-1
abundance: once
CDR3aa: CASSLMGGPYNEQFF
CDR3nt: TGTGCCAGCAGCCTGATGGGAGGGCCCTACAATGAGCAGTTCTTC

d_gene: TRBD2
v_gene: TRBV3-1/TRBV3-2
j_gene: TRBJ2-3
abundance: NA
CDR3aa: CASSPSSSGGRDTQYF
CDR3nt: TGTGCCAGCAGCCCAAGCTCTAGCGGGGGGCGGGATACGCAGTATTTT

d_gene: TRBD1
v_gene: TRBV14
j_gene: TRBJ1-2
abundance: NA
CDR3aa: CASSQEAQGATYGYTF
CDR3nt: TGTGCCAGCAGCCAAGAGGCACAGGGGGCTACCTATGGCTACACCTTC

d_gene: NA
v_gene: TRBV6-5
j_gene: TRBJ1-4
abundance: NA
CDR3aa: CATRAGGREKLFF
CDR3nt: TGTGCCACGCGTGCCGGGGGGCGTGAAAAACTGTTTTTT

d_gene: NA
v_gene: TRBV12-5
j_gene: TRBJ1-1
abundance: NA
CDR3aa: CASGKTLLDVRGAFF
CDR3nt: TGTGCTAGTGGGAAGACCCTCTTGGACGTTAGGGGAGCTTTCTTT

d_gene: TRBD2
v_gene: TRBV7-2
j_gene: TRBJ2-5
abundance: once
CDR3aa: CASSSRRAGGAGETQYF
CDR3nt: TGTGCCAGCAGCTCCCGACGAGCGGGGGGGGCTGGAGAGACCCAGTACTTC

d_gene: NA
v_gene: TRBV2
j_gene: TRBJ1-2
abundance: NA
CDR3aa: CASSGAAGGYTF
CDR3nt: TGTGCCAGCAGTGGCGCGGCCGGTGGCTACACCTTC

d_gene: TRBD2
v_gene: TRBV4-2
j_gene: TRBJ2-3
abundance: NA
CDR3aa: CASSPRRGGPAGSTDTQYF
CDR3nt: TGTGCCAGCAGCCCCCGACGGGGGGGCCCAGCGGGCAGCACAGATACGCAGTATTTT

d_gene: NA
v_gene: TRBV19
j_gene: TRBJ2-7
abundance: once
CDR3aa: CASSPRDSPYEQYF
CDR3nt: TGTGCCAGTAGTCCCCGGGACTCCCCCTACGAGCAGTACTTC

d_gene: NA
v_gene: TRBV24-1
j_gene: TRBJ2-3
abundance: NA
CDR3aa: CATSGQGTQYF
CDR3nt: TGTGCCACCAGTGGCCAGGGCACGCAGTATTTT

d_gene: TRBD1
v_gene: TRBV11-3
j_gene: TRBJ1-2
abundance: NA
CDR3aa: CASSPVVTWATGNYGYTF
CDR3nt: TGTGCCAGCAGCCCTGTTGTTACATGGGCGACAGGGAACTATGGCTACACCTTC